This entry is about one T cell receptor beta chain. Its antigen is as yet unknown. Profiling relied on immunoSEQ multiplex PCR, and the TCRdb table lists in-frame clones only, not all of them. Altogether approximately 76,000 clones are present, 80% to 90% being singletons, with the ten largest covering roughly 5.5%. This sample was taken from a study of OX40 agonist ivuxolimab in advanced cancers. Turning to the study itself: It was permissible to have had prior anti-PD-1, anti-PD-L1 or anti-CTLA-4 therapy, and about 40% had some. Overall study results and limits: Low clonal expansion, among the lowest seen, marked partial responders at 0.1-3.0 mg/kg. Low normalized T-cell clonal expansion also characterized some of the nonresponders. CD4+ T cells averaged fewer expanded clones than CD8+ T cells.

The CDR3 consists of 14 residues. V was clipped by 2 bases and J by 3 bases, with 10 bases between them. Germline CDR1 reads MNHNY; CDR2 reads SVGAGI (reference sequence). This sequence joins TRBV6-6 and TRBJ1-2; no clear D gene. Sequences were derived from CD4+ or CD8+ T cells sorted from blood, sampled in a trial of the OX40 agonist ivuxolimab. This sequence originates from an adult with an advanced solid tumor such as melanoma, head and neck, liver or kidney cancer. CDR3 protein: CASSYRASYYGYTF. CDR3 sequence (DNA): TGTGCCAGCAGTTACCGGGCTTCCTACTATGGCTACACCTTC.